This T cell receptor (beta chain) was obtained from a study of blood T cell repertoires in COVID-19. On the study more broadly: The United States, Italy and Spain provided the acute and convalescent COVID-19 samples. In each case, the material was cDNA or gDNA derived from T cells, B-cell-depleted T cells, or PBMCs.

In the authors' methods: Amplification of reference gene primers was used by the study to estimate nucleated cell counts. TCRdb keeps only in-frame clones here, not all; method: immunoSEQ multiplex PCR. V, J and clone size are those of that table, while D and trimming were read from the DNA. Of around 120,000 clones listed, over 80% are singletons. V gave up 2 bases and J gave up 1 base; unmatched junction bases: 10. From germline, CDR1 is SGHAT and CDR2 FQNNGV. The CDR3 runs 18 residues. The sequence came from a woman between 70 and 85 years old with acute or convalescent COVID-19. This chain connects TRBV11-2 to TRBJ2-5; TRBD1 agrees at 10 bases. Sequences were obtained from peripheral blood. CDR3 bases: TGTGCCAGCAGCTTACTCGGACAGGGGGGAAAGCGCCAAGAGACCCAGTACTTC. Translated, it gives CASSLLGQGGKRQETQYF.